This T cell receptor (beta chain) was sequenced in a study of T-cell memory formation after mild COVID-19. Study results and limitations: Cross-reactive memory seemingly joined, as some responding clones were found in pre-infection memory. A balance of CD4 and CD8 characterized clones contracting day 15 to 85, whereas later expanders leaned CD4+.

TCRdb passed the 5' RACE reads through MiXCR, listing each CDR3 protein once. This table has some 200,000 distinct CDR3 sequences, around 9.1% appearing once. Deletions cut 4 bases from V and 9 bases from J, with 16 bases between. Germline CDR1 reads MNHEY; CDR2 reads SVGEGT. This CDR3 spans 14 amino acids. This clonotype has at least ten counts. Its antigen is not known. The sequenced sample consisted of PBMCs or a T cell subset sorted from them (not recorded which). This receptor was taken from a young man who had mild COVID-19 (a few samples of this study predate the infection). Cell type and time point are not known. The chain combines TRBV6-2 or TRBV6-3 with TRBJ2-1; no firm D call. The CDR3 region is CASSSHMGFGEQFF. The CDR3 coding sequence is TGTGCCAGCAGTTCACACATGGGGTTCGGTGAGCAGTTCTTC.